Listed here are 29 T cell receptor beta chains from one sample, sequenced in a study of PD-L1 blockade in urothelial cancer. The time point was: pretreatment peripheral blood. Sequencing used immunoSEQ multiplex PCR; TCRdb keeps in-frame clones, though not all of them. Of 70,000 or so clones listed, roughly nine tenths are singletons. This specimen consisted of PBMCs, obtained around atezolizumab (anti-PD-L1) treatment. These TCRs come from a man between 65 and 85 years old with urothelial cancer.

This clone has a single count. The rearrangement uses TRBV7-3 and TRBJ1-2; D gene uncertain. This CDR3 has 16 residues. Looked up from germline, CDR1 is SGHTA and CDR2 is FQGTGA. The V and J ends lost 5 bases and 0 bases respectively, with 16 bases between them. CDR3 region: CASSPMADGTNYGYTF. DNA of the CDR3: TGTGCCAGCAGCCCGATGGCCGACGGGACTAACTATGGCTACACCTTC.

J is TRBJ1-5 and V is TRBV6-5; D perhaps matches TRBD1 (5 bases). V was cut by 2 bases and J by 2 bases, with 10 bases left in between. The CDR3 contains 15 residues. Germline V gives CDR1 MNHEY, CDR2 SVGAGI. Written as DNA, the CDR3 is TGTGCCAGCAGTTACAGCGGGGCCGGCAATCAGCCCCAGCATTTT. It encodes CASSYSGAGNQPQHF.

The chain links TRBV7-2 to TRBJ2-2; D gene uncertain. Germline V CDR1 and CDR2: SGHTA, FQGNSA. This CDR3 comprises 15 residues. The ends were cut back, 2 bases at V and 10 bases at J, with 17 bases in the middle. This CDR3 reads CASSLRFAGAEELFF. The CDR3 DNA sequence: TGTGCCAGCAGCTTACGATTTGCCGGCGCGGAGGAGCTGTTTTTT. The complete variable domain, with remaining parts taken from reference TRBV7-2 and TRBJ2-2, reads GAGVSQSPSNKVTEKGKDVELRCDPISGHTALYWYRQSLGQGLEFLIYFQGNSAPDKSGLPSDRFSAERTGGSVSTLTIQRTQQEDSAVYLCASSLRFAGAEELFFGEGSRLTVL.

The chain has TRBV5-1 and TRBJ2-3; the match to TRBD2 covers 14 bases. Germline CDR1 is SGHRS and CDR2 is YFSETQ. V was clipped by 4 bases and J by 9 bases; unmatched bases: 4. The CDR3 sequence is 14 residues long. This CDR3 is CASSARLAGGTQYF. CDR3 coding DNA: TGCGCCAGCAGCGCCCGACTAGCGGGGGGGACGCAGTATTTT. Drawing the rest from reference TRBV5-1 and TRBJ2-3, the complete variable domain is KAGVTQTPRYLIKTRGQQVTLSCSPISGHRSVSWYQQTPGQGLQFLFEYFSETQRNKGNFPGRFSGRQFSNSRSEMNVSTLELGDSALYLCASSARLAGGTQYFGPGTRLTVL.

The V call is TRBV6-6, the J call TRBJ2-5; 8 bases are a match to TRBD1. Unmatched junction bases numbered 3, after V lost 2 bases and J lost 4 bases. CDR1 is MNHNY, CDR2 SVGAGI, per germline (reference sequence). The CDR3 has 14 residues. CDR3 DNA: TGTGCCAGCAGTTACGACAGGGGTGGAGAGACCCAGTACTTC. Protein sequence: CASSYDRGGETQYF.

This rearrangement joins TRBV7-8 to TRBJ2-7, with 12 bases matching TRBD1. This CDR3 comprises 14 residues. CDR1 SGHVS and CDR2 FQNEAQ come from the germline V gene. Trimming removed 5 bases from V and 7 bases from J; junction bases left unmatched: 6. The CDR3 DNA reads TGTGCCAGCAGCCCGGGACAGGGGGCTGGGGAGCAGTACTTC. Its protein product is CASSPGQGAGEQYF. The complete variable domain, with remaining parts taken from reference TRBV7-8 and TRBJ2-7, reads GAGVSQSPRYKVAKRGQDVALRCDPISGHVSLFWYQQALGQGPEFLTYFQNEAQLDKSGLPSDRFFAERPEGSVSTLKIQRTQQEDSAVYLCASSPGQGAGEQYFGPGTRLTVT.

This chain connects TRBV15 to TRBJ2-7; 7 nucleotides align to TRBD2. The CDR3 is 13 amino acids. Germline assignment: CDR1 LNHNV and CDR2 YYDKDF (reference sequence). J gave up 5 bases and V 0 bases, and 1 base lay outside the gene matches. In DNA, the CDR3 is TGTGCCACCAGCAGAGATGGGAGGGACGAGCAGTACTTC. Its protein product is CATSRDGRDEQYF.

CDR3 in amino acids: CASSQDMKREWVKNIQYF. In DNA form, the CDR3 reads TGTGCCAGCAGCCAAGATATGAAACGGGAGTGGGTCAAAAACATTCAGTACTTC. V gene TRBV4-2 combines with J gene TRBJ2-4, with D perhaps matching TRBD2 (6 bases). The CDR3 totals 18 residues. Germline CDR1 and CDR2: LGHNA and YNFKEQ. The ends were cut back, 0 bases at V and 3 bases at J, with 18 bases in the middle.

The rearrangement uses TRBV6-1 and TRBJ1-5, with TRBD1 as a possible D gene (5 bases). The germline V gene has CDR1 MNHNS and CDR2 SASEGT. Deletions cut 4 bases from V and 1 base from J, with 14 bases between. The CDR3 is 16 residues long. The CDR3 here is CASSAQGAASNQPQHF. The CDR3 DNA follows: TGTGCCAGCAGTGCTCAGGGCGCGGCGAGCAATCAGCCCCAGCATTTT.

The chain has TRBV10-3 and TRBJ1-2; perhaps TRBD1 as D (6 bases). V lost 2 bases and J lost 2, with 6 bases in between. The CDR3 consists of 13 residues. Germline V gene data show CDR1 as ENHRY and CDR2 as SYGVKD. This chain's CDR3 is CAISEGQNYGYTF. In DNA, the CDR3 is TGTGCCATCAGTGAGGGACAGAACTATGGCTACACCTTC.

CDR3 nucleotide sequence: TGTGCCAGCAGCCCAATTCCAAATAGCAATCAGCCCCAGCATTTT. It encodes CASSPIPNSNQPQHF. The rearrangement joins TRBV7-2 to TRBJ1-5; D not certain. Germline V lookup: CDR1 SGHTA, CDR2 FQGNSA. Trimming left V 5 bases short and J 0 bases short, with 11 bases between. The CDR3 spans 15 residues. The whole variable domain, filled in from reference TRBV7-2 and TRBJ1-5, reads GAGVSQSPSNKVTEKGKDVELRCDPISGHTALYWYRQSLGQGLEFLIYFQGNSAPDKSGLPSDRFSAERTGGSVSTLTIQRTQQEDSAVYLCASSPIPNSNQPQHFGDGTRLSIL.

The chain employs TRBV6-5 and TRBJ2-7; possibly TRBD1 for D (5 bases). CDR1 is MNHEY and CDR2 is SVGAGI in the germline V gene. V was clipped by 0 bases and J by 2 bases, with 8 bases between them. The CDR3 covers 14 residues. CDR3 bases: TGTGCCAGCAGTTACTCGGGGCAGACCTACGAGCAGTACTTC. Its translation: CASSYSGQTYEQYF.

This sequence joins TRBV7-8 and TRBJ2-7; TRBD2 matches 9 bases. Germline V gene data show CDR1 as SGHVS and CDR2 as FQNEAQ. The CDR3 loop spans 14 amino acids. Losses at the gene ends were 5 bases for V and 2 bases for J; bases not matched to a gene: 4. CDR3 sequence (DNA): TGTGCCAGCAGCCGTCTAGCGGGGCCCTACGAGCAGTACTTC. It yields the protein CASSRLAGPYEQYF.

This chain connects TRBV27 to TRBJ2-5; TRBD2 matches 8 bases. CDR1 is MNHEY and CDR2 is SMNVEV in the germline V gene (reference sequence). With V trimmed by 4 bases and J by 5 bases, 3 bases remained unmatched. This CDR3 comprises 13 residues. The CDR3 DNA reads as TGTGCCAGCAGTTACGGCGGGAGGGAGACCCAGTACTTC. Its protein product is CASSYGGRETQYF.

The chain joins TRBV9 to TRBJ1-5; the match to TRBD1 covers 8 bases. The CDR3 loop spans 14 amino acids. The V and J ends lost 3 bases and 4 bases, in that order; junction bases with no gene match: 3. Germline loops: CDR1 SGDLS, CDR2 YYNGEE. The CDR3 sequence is CASSEQGGNQPQHF. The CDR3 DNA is TGTGCCAGCAGCGAACAGGGGGGGAATCAGCCCCAGCATTTT.

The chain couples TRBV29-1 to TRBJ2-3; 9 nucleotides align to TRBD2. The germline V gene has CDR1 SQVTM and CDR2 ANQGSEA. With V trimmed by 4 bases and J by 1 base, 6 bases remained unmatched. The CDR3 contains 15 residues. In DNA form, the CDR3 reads TGCAGCGTTGTAGCGGGAGTAGATCGCACAGATACGCAGTATTTT. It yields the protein CSVVAGVDRTDTQYF.

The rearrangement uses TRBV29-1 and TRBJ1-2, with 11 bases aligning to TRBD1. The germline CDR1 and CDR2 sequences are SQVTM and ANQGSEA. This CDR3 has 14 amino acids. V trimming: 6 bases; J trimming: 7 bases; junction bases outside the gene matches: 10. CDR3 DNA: TGCAGCGTCGCCGGGACAGGGGGATCGGGTGGCTACACCTTC. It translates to CSVAGTGGSGGYTF.

The CDR3 DNA follows: TGCGCCAGCAGCCCGCGAGGGGGGACTAGAAGTCAGAATGAGCAGTTCTTC. This encodes CASSPRGGTRSQNEQFF. V gene TRBV5-1 combines with J gene TRBJ2-1; 8 bases agree with TRBD2. Unmatched junction bases numbered 16, after V lost 4 bases and J lost 7 bases. The CDR3 runs 17 residues. Germline values: CDR1 SGHRS, CDR2 YFSETQ.

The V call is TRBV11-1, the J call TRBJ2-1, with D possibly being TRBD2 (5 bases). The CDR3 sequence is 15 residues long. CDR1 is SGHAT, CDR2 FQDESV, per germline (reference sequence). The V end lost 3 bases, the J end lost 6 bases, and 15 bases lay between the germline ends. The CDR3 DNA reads TGTGCCAGCAGCTTTATTGGGCTGCGGGTCAATGAGCAGTTCTTC. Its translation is CASSFIGLRVNEQFF. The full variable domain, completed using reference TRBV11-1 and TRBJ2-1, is EAEVAQSPRYKITEKSQAVAFWCDPISGHATLYWYRQILGQGPELLVQFQDESVVDDSQLPKDRFSAERLKGVDSTLKIQPAELGDSAMYLCASSFIGLRVNEQFFGPGTRLTVL.

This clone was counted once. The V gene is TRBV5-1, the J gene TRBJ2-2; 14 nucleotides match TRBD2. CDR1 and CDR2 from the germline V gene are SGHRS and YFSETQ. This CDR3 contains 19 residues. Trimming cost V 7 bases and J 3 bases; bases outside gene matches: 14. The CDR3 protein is CASRDLPGLAGAYTGELFF. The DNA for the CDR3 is TGCGCCAGCCGCGACTTACCGGGACTAGCGGGAGCCTACACCGGGGAGCTGTTTTTT.

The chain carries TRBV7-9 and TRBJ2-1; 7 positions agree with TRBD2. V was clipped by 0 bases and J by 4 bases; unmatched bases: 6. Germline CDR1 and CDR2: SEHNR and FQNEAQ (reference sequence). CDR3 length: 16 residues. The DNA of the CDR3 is TGTGCCAGCAGCTTAGCGCGGGGGACCCCATACAATGAGCAGTTCTTC. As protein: CASSLARGTPYNEQFF.

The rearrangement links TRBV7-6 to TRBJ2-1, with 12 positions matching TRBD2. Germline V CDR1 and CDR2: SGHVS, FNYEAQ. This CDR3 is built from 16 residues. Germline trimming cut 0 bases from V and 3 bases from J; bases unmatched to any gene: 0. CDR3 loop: CASSLATSGGYNEQFF. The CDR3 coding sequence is TGTGCCAGCAGCTTAGCGACTAGCGGGGGCTACAATGAGCAGTTCTTC.

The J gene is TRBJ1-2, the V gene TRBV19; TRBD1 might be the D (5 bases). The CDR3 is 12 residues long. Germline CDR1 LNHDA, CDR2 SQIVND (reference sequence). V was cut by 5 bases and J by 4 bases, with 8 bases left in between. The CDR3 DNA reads TGTGCCAGTAGTTGGGGACTCTATGGCTACACCTTC. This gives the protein CASSWGLYGYTF.

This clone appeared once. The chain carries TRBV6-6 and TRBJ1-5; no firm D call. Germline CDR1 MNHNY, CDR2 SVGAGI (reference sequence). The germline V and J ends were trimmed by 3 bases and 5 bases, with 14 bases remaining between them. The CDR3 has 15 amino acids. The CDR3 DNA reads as TGTGCCAGCAGTTATATCTCCCCCCGGGATCAGCCCCAGCATTTT. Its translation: CASSYISPRDQPQHF.

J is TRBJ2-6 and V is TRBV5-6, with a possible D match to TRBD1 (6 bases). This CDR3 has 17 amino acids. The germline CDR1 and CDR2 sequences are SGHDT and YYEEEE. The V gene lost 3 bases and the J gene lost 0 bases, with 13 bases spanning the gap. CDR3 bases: TGTGCCAGCAGCTCGGACAGACTTGCCTCTGGGGCCAACGTCCTGACTTTC. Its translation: CASSSDRLASGANVLTF.

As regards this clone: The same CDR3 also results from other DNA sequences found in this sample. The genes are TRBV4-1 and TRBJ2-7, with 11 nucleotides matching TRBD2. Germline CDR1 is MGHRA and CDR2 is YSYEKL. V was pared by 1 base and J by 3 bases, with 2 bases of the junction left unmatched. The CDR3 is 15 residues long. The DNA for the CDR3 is TGCGCCAGCAGCCAAGGACTAGCGGGAATCTACGAGCAGTACTTC. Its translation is CASSQGLAGIYEQYF.

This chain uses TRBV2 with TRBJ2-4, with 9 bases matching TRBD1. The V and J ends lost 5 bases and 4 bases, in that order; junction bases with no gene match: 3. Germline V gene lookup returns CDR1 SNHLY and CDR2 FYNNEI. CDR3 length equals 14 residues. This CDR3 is CASSTGTGKNIQYF. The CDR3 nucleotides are TGTGCCAGCAGTACCGGGACAGGGAAAAACATTCAGTACTTC.

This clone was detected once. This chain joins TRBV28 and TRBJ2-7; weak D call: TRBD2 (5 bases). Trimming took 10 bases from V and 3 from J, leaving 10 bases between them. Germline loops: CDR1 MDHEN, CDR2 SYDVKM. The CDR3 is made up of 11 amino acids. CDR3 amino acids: CATGEFYEQYF. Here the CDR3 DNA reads TGTGCCACCGGGGAATTCTACGAGCAGTACTTC.

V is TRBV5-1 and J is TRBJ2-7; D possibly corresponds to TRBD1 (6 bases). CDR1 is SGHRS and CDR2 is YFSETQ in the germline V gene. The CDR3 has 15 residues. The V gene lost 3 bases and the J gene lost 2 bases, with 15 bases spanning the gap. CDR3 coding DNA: TGCGCCAGCAGCTCACTAAAGACAGGAACCTACGAGCAGTACTTC. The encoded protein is CASSSLKTGTYEQYF.